Given below is one T cell receptor beta chain in context. Its cognate antigen is unknown. The junction shows a germline mismatch at one end, possibly a read error. This entry comes from a study of T cell repertoires in cytomegalovirus infection. On the study more broadly: It can be stated that public TCR beta signatures indicated CMV infection as well as a matching HLA type.

Study-level points and caveats: What dominated the ex vivo response were HLA-C-restricted CMV-specific TCR beta clonotypes.

A single record per CDR3 protein comes from TCRdb applying MiXCR to the reads. The table has 130,000 or so distinct CDR3 sequences, approximately 5.9% seen once. The CDR3 runs to 18 residues. The V gene's germline CDR1 is MDHEN and CDR2 SYDVKM. The sequenced sample was PBMCs. The V and J genes are TRBV28 and TRBJ2-7; 16 bases are shared with TRBD2. This clonotype was sampled from a human donor in good health (CMV status not recorded). Some clones in this sample may be carry-over from other donors' samples. This CDR3 is CASSSLGTSGGAYYEQSF. The CDR3 coding sequence is TGTGCCAGCAGTTCTTTAGGGACTAGCGGGGGGGCATACTACGAGCAGTCCTTC.